The subject of this entry is one T cell receptor (beta chain). What it recognizes is unknown. The data were taken from a study of cytomegalovirus exposure and HLA in healthy donors. For the study at large: The study placed around 80% of its 398 genotyped donors in the Caucasian-associated ancestry cluster.

The PCR had 60 Vbeta and 13 Jbeta primers. The assay was immunoSEQ multiplex PCR, and TCRdb's table has in-frame clones only and misses some. The profile shows some 110,000 clones, 65% to 80% of them singletons. Germline lookup yields CDR1 SGHTA and CDR2 FQGNSA. The ends lost 5 bases at V and 5 bases at J; junction bases unmatched: 7. The CDR3 is 15 amino acids. Study outcomes and limitations: It was confirmed in vitro that a few of the CMV-associated chains were specific for CMV antigens. The study put some 150 TCR beta chains on its list as cytomegalovirus-associated. Being productive about 90% or about 30% of the time was typical of most TCR beta V segments in an earlier analysis.

The TCR comes from a man aged 30 to 45 in good health and CMV-seropositive. Sequenced input: PBMCs. The chain couples TRBV7-2 to TRBJ2-2; 8 bases match TRBD1. The CDR3 bases are TGTGCCAGCAGCCTCTCAGGGGGCCGGACCGGGGAGCTGTTTTTT. It translates to CASSLSGGRTGELFF.